This T cell receptor (beta chain) emerged from a study of T cell repertoires in cytomegalovirus infection. As for the study in general: HLA-B-restricted CMV epitopes that are well studied were used alongside recently identified HLA-C-restricted ones. Matching HLA type and CMV infection were both indicated by public TCR beta signatures.

TCRdb independently ran MiXCR on the reads; one entry per CDR3 protein. Of about 920,000 distinct CDR3 sequences in the sample, less than 40% were seen once. Notes on this clonotype: What it binds is not known.

General study results and limits: Summed frequency of public TCR beta families distinguished CMV carriers with the relevant HLA. There were HLA-C-restricted CMV-specific TCR beta clonotypes dominating the ex vivo response.

CDR1 MNHNY and CDR2 SVGAGI come from the germline V gene (reference sequence). V shed 2 bases and J 8 bases; nucleotides not matched to a gene: 5. CDR3 size: 14 residues. The receptor's source is a human donor in good health (CMV status not recorded). Some clones in this sample may be carry-over from other donors' samples. The specimen comprised cultured CD8+ T cells from PBMCs, sampled from culture after CMV antigen stimulation. V gene TRBV6-6 combines with J gene TRBJ2-2, with TRBD2 matching over 7 bases. As DNA, the CDR3 is TGTGCCAGCAGTTACGAACTAGCGAGTGGGGAGCTGTTTTTT. Translating it yields CASSYELASGELFF.